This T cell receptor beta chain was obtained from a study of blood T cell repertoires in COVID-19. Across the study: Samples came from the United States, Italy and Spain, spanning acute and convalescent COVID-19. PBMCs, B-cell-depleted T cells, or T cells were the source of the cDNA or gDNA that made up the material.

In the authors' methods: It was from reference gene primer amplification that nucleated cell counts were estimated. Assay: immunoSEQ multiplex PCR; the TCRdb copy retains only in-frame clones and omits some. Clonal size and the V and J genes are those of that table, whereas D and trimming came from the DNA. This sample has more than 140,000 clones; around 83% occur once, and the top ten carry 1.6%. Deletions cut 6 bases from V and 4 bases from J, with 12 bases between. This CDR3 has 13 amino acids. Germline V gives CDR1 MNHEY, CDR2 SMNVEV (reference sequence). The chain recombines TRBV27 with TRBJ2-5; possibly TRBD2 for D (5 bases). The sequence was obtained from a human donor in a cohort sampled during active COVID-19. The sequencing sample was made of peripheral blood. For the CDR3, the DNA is TGTGCCAGCAGCGGAGGCGACCGAGAGACCCAGTACTTC. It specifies CASSGGDRETQYF.